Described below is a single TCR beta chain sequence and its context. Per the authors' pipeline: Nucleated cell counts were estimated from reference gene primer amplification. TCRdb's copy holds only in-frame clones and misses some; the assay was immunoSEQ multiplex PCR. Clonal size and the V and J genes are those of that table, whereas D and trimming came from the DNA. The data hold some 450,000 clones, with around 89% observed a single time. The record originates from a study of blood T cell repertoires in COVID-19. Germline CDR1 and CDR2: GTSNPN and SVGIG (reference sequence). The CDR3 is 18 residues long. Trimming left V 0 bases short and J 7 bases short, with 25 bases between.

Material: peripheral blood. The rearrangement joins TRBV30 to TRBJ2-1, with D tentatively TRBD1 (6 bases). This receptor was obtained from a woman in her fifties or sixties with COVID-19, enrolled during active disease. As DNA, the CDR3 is TGTGCCTGGAGTGTACTTGTACCAGGGGCCGACCCCGGGAATGAGCAGTTCTTC. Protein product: CAWSVLVPGADPGNEQFF.